This TCR beta chain was identified during a study of technical replicates of blood from a few donors. Losses at the gene ends were 5 bases for V and 4 bases for J; bases not matched to a gene: 8. CDR3 length: 15 amino acids. CDR1 MGHDK and CDR2 SYGVNS come from the germline V gene. Some clones are missing from TCRdb's copy, which holds only in-frame ones; the method was immunoSEQ multiplex PCR. The sample shows more than 90,000 clones, around 95% of them seen only once. The gene calls are TRBV25-1 and TRBJ2-5, with 9 bases fitting TRBD1. Sequenced sample: T cells isolated from PBMCs. This sequence originates from a human donor in good health. In DNA, the CDR3 is TGTGCCAGCAGTCCGGGACAGGGATGGTCAGAGACCCAGTACTTC. Its translation: CASSPGQGWSETQYF.